Listed below are T cell receptor beta chains from one sample, sequenced in a study of blood T cell repertoires in COVID-19. The table came from immunoSEQ multiplex PCR; TCRdb's copy has only in-frame clones and leaves some out. The repertoire holds around 200,000 clones, with roughly 80% as singletons. Sequenced input: peripheral blood. Source of these receptors: a man in his forties or fifties who had recovered from COVID-19. Each CDR3 is given with its conserved first and last residue. A D gene is named only where the DNA matches it firmly. Clone size is not always given. Where it is, it says once, few, many or a class for expanded clones.

TRBD2,TRBV3-1/TRBV3-2,TRBJ2-7,-,CASSQAESGATYEQYF,TGTGCCAGCAGCCAAGCAGAAAGCGGGGCCACTTACGAGCAGTACTTC
-,TRBV11-3,TRBJ2-7,few,CASSLGSGDEQYF,TGTGCCAGCAGCTTAGGTTCAGGGGACGAGCAGTACTTC
-,TRBV28,TRBJ2-2,-,CASIDLDAQPNTGELFF,TGTGCCAGCATCGATTTAGATGCGCAACCGAACACCGGGGAGCTGTTTTTT
-,TRBV5-1,TRBJ2-3,-,CASSFLTDTQYF,TGCGCCAGCAGCTTTCTTACAGATACGCAGTATTTT
-,TRBV6-2/TRBV6-3,TRBJ2-6,-,CASSSETPSGANVLTF,TGTGCCAGCAGTTCCGAGACACCCTCTGGGGCCAACGTCCTGACTTTC
-,TRBV14,TRBJ2-1,-,CASRTTGLNEQFF,TGTGCCAGCAGAACGACAGGACTCAATGAGCAGTTCTTC
TRBD1,TRBV9,TRBJ2-5,few,CASSARDRGLESQETQYF,TGTGCCAGCAGCGCACGGGACAGGGGATTAGAAAGCCAAGAGACCCAGTACTTC
TRBD2,TRBV2,TRBJ2-3,-,CASSDPAVLAGETDTQYF,TGTGCCAGCAGTGACCCAGCGGTACTAGCGGGAGAAACAGATACGCAGTATTTT
-,TRBV5-4,TRBJ1-1,-,CASSLRSGVSTEAFF,TGTGCCAGCAGCCTAAGGTCCGGGGTTTCGACTGAAGCTTTCTTT
-,TRBV29-1,TRBJ1-4,-,CSVEDGTNEKLFF,TGCAGCGTTGAAGACGGAACTAATGAAAAACTGTTTTTT
TRBD2,TRBV11-3,TRBJ2-1,-,CASSLGAAGGSREQFF,TGTGCCAGCAGCTTAGGGGCAGCGGGAGGATCTCGCGAGCAGTTCTTC
-,TRBV5-1,TRBJ2-2,-,CASSLSRLANTGELFF,TGCGCCAGCAGCTTGTCTCGGTTGGCGAACACCGGGGAGCTGTTTTTT
TRBD1,TRBV6-5,TRBJ2-7,-,CASRLAGGGPYF,TGTGCCAGCAGGCTCGCAGGGGGTGGTCCGTACTTC
-,TRBV3-1/TRBV3-2,TRBJ1-2,once,CASSQDHGFGYTF,TGTGCCAGCAGCCAAGATCACGGTTTTGGCTACACCTTC
TRBD1,TRBV27,TRBJ1-1,-,CASSTVGQGGNTEAFF,TGTGCCAGCAGTACTGTCGGACAGGGTGGGAACACTGAAGCTTTCTTT
-,TRBV7-9,TRBJ2-1,-,CASSLAIRTHNEQFF,TGTGCCAGCAGCTTAGCGATTAGGACACACAATGAGCAGTTCTTC
-,TRBV19,TRBJ2-1,-,CASSMGFGYNEQFF,TGTGCCAGTAGTATGGGTTTCGGGTACAATGAGCAGTTCTTC
-,TRBV7-9,TRBJ2-3,-,CASSLATAGDTQYF,TGTGCCAGCAGCTTAGCGACGGCCGGGGATACGCAGTATTTT
TRBD1,TRBV6-4,TRBJ1-5,-,CASSLPDRDNQPQHF,TGTGCCAGCAGCCTCCCCGACAGGGACAATCAGCCCCAGCATTTT
-,TRBV5-4,TRBJ2-2,few,CASGRDLNTGELFF,TGTGCCAGCGGCCGGGACTTAAACACCGGGGAGCTGTTTTTT
TRBD2,TRBV11-3,TRBJ2-1,few,CASSLVPGLALNEQFF,TGTGCCAGCAGCTTAGTACCGGGACTAGCGTTAAATGAGCAGTTCTTC
TRBD2,TRBV5-1,TRBJ2-2,-,CASSLEGTSAGTGELFF,TGCGCCAGCAGCTTGGAAGGGACTAGCGCGGGCACCGGGGAGCTGTTTTTT